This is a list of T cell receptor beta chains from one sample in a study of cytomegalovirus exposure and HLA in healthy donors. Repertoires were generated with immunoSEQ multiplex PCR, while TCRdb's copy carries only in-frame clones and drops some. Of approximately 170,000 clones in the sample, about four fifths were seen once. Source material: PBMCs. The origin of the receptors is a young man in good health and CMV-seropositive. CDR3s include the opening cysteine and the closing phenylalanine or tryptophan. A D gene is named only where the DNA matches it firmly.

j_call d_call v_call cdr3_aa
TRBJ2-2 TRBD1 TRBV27 CASRRGGSYTGELFF
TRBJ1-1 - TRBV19 CASSTPRRNEAFF
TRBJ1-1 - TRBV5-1 CASSRVGGNTEAFF
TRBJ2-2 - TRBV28 CASSFVQGGTGELFF
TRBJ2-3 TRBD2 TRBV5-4 CASSLERKLAGGPGDTQYF
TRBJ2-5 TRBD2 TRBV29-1 CSVVGGVPAGTQYF
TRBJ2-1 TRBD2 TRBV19 CASTSGRTFYNEQFF
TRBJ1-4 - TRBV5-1 CASSLASRGKQTEKLFF
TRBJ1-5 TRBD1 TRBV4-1 CASSQGRTGGQPQHF
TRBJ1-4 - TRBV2 CASQGQGTTNEKLFF
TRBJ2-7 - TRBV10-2 CASSVTVLTYEQYF
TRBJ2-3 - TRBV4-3 CASSQEAGYSTDTQYF
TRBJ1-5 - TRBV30 CAWSGTDNQPQHF
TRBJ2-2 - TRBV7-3 CASSPSGLHTGELFF
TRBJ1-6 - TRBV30 CACRFYGRWNSPLHF
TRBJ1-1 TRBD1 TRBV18 CASSLSQGFLNTEAFF
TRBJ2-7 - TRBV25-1 CATSFYEQYF
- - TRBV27 CASRRTDSSYEQYF
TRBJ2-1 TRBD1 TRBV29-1 CSVDSPGTGTNEQFF
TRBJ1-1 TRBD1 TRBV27 CASSSHGTGGTEAFF
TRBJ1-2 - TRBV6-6 CASSYSRQAQGVGYTF
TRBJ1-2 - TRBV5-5 CASSLEIGRADYGYTF
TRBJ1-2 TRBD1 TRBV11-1 CASSPGQGPYGYTF
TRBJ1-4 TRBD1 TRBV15 CATSREGTGVKLFF
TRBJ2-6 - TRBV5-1 CASSGQGSGGANVLTF
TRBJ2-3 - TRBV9 CASSVGATVGQYF
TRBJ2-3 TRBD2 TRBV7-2 CASSLVAGGQGTDTQYF
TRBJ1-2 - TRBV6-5 CASSYGGADYGYTF
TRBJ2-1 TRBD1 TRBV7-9 CASSSPGTGINEQFF
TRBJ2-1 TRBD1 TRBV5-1 CASSLDGTGSYNEQFF
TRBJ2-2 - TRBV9 CASSVGTTLGGELFF
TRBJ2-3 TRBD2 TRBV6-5 CASRRGGHADTQYF
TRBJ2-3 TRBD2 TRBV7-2 CASSSGRILTDTQYF
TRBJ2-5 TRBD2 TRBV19 CASSMRGTSGYQETQYF
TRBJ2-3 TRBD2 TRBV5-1 CATRRGDGTDTQYF
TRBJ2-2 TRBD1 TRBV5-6 CASSFLGGNTGELFF
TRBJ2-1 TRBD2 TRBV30 CAWSGSGRAPSNEQFF
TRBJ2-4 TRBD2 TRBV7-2 CASSPLREVAKNIQYF
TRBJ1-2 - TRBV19 CASSLTREANYGYTF
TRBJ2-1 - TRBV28 CASRPTVSYNEQFF
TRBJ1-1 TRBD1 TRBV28 CASSQGGYEAFF
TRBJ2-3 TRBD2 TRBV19 CASSRTSGGATDTQYF
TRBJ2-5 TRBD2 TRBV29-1 CSAMAGGAAETQYF
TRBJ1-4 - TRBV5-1 CASSLGDINEKLFF
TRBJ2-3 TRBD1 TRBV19 CASGRGRSTDTQYF
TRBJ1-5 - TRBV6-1 CASSGGRYSNQPQHF
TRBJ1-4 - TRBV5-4 CASSFMPQTGRANEKLFF
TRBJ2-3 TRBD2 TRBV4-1 CASSPMGGDTQYF
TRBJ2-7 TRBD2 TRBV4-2 CASSQGLGRNYEQYF
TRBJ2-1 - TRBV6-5 CASSPDSSYNEQFF
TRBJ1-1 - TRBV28 CASSYHTEAFF
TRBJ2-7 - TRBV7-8 CASSPPYSKKGVQYF
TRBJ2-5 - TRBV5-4 CASGRFGVKRETQYF